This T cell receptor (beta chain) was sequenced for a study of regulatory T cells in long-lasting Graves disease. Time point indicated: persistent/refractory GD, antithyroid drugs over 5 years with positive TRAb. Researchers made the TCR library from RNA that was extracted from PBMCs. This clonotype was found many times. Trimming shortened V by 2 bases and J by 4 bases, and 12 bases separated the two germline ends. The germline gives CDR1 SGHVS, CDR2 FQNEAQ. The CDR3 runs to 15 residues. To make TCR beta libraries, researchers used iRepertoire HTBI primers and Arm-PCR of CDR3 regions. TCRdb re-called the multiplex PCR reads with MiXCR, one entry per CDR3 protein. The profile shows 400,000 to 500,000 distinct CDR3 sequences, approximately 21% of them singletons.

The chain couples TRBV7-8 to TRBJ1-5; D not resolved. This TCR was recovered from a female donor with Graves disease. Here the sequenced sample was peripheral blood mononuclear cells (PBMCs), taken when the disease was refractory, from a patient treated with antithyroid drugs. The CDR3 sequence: CASSLLRERNQPQHF. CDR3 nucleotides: TGTGCCAGCAGCTTACTCCGGGAGAGAAATCAGCCCCAGCATTTT.